This TCR beta chain was identified in a study of CD8+ T cells in alopecia areata. Study information: Tofacitinib administration persisted for 6 to 18 months, succeeded by 6 months off drug.

The germline CDR1 and CDR2 sequences are MNHEY and SVGAGI. Trimming shortened V by 6 bases and J by 3 bases, and 14 bases separated the two germline ends. CDR3 length: 14 residues. In each case, RNA was isolated and then reverse transcribed into cDNA as the sequencing template. Some clones are missing from TCRdb's copy, which holds only in-frame ones; the method was immunoSEQ multiplex PCR. The sample consists of approximately 59,000 clones, around half of them appearing once. The study, taken as a whole, reports: Scalp sequencing also captures normal skin's resident alphabeta T cells. Compared with normal scalp, lesional scalp had higher clonality and more expanded CD8+ clones. Sharing of TCR sequences between patients (possibly for HLA-related reasons) was less clear than in mice.

This clone was seen a handful of times. The antigen is not known. V is TRBV6-5 and J is TRBJ1-1; the D is unclear. This sample comprised CD8+ T cells sorted from blood, obtained at week 0. The receptor comes from a human donor with alopecia areata. CDR3: CASRPGPWDTEAFF. CDR3 sequence (DNA): TGTGCCAGCAGGCCCGGCCCCTGGGACACTGAAGCTTTCTTT.